This entry features one TCR beta chain sequence. The antigen is not known. Measured with immunoSEQ multiplex PCR; TCRdb has only the in-frame clones, and not every one. The sample lists about 99,000 clones; around 90% were seen once. The sample is drawn from a study of T cell responses to AZD1222 COVID-19 vaccine. Study-wide findings and caveats: White British donors predominated, females outnumbered males, and clonal diversity was possibly underestimated. Per reports, nearly half of all spike-specific TCRs target regions that are unmutated in variants. Recipients of AZD1222 seropositive at baseline numbered only 5 or 6.

CDR3 size: 16 residues. Germline CDR1 SGHNT, CDR2 YYREEE (reference sequence). The V gene lost 1 base and the J gene lost 4 bases, with 12 bases spanning the gap. V and J are TRBV5-4 and TRBJ2-6; tentatively, D is TRBD2 (6 bases). Material: peripheral blood, obtained on day 0 of AZD1222 vaccination. The receptor's source is an adult in good health. The CDR3 protein is CASSLWGVAGANVLTF. The CDR3 DNA reads TGTGCCAGCAGCTTGTGGGGGGTAGCAGGGGCCAACGTCCTGACTTTC.